This T cell receptor beta chain was sequenced during a study of blood T cell repertoires in COVID-19. Study details: From the United States, Italy and Spain came samples of acute and convalescent COVID-19. PBMCs, B-cell-depleted T cells, or T cells were the source of the cDNA or gDNA that made up the material.

The CDR3 runs to 14 residues. Germline V gives CDR1 MDHEN, CDR2 SYDVKM. V lost 6 bases and J lost 2, with 14 bases in between. Original data processing: The authors estimated nucleated cell counts from reference gene primer amplification. Repertoires were generated with immunoSEQ multiplex PCR, while TCRdb's copy carries only in-frame clones and drops some. That table supplies the V and J calls and clone size; D and trimming were determined from the DNA. The table has fewer than 70,000 clones, 75% to 90% seen once. The sequence came from a man in his fifties or sixties with acute or convalescent COVID-19. Specimen: peripheral blood. V usage is TRBV28 and J usage is TRBJ2-7, with D possibly being TRBD1 (6 bases). The CDR3 bases are TGTGCCAGCAGCGTACAGGGTACCACCTACGAGCAGTACTTC. Amino acid sequence: CASSVQGTTYEQYF.